A single sample gave rise to the 14 T cell receptor beta chains below, sequenced in a study of identical twins. TCRdb reprocessed the 5' RACE reads via MiXCR and lists one record per CDR3 protein. The table shows around 1.7 million distinct CDR3 sequences, with 32% occurring only once. Sequencing was carried out using cord blood. The source is a newborn girl in good health.

This clonotype was found a few times. The rearrangement uses TRBV28 and TRBJ2-2, with no clear D. Germline lookup yields CDR1 MDHEN and CDR2 SYDVKM. The V gene lost 11 bases and the J gene lost 0 bases, with 13 bases spanning the gap. The CDR3 has 14 residues. The CDR3 loop reads CARRPSPNTGELFF. The CDR3 DNA follows: TGTGCCCGCCGACCGAGCCCGAACACCGGGGAGCTGTTTTTT.

This clonotype was seen only a few times. CDR3: CASSDFGTSGQETQYF. The DNA for the CDR3 is TGTGCCAGCAGCGATTTCGGGACTAGCGGGCAAGAGACCCAGTACTTC. V gene TRBV4-2 combines with J gene TRBJ2-5, with 12 nucleotides matching TRBD2. CDR1 and CDR2 (germline): LGHNA, YNFKEQ. The CDR3 is 16 amino acids. The V gene end was trimmed by 5 bases and the J gene end by 2 bases; junction bases not matched to a gene: 6.

This clonotype was detected only a few times. The chain uses TRBV7-8 and TRBJ1-5; D perhaps matches TRBD1 (5 bases). V dropped 1 base and J dropped 3 bases, with 13 bases sitting between them. CDR1 is SGHVS, CDR2 FQNEAQ, per germline. The CDR3 loop spans 16 amino acids. This CDR3 is CASSLGPGRTNQPQHF. The DNA for the CDR3 is TGTGCCAGCAGCTTAGGGCCGGGGCGGACCAATCAGCCCCAGCATTTT.

The chain employs TRBV3-1 and TRBJ2-3, with a tentative D call TRBD2 (8 bases). V dropped 4 bases and J dropped 5 bases, with 22 bases sitting between them. CDR1 LGHDT and CDR2 YNNKEL come from the germline V gene (reference sequence). This CDR3 comprises 17 residues. In nucleotides, the CDR3 is TGTGCCAGCAGCCGCGTGAGCGGGAGAGGGGGCATAGATACGCAGTATTTT. The encoded protein is CASSRVSGRGGIDTQYF.

In its sample, this clonotype was seen a few times. V usage is TRBV10-3 and J usage is TRBJ2-7; D gene uncertain. The CDR3 loop spans 15 amino acids. Trimming took off 6 bases at V and 2 bases at J, with 17 bases between the two ends. CDR1 is ENHRY, CDR2 SYGVKD, per germline. CDR3 sequence reads: CAIRLRAQSTYEQYF. Here the CDR3 DNA reads TGTGCCATCAGGCTCCGGGCACAGTCGACCTACGAGCAGTACTTC.

The J gene is TRBJ2-7, the V gene TRBV13; D is unclear. Trimming left V 6 bases short and J 6 bases short, with 12 bases between. The CDR3 sequence is 12 residues long. Germline CDR1 reads PRHDT; CDR2 reads FYEKMQ (reference sequence). The CDR3 spells CASSSINREQYF. Written as DNA, the CDR3 is TGTGCCAGCAGTTCAATTAATCGCGAGCAGTACTTC.

The chain has TRBV7-6 and TRBJ1-1; 9 bases fit TRBD1. In germline, CDR1 is SGHVS, CDR2 FNYEAQ. Trimming took 4 bases from V and 3 from J; bases not matched to a gene: 21. CDR3 length: 20 residues. CDR3 sequence reads: CASSCLRGQGHLLADTEAFF. The CDR3 nucleotides are TGTGCCAGCAGCTGCTTGAGGGGACAGGGCCATCTCCTGGCAGACACTGAAGCTTTCTTT.

The rearrangement joins TRBV30 to TRBJ2-7; weak D call: TRBD1 (6 bases). CDR1 is GTSNPN and CDR2 is SVGIG in the germline V gene (reference sequence). V lost 5 bases and J lost 0, with 8 bases in between. The CDR3 contains 12 residues. This CDR3 reads CAWAQGSYEQYF. DNA for the CDR3: TGTGCCTGGGCACAGGGCTCCTACGAGCAGTACTTC.

This clonotype turned up a few times. The J gene is TRBJ2-3, the V gene TRBV5-1; TRBD2 agrees at 9 bases. The germline V gene has CDR1 SGHRS and CDR2 YFSETQ. The CDR3 is made up of 15 amino acids. Germline trimming cut 6 bases from V and 2 bases from J; bases unmatched to any gene: 7. CDR3 amino acids: CASNVLAGFTDTQYF. CDR3 DNA sequence: TGCGCCAGCAACGTTCTAGCGGGATTCACAGATACGCAGTATTTT.

The chain is built from TRBV20-1 and TRBJ2-1; 10 bases fit TRBD2. This CDR3 has 13 residues. Trimming took 4 bases from V and 10 from J; bases not matched to a gene: 7. CDR1 and CDR2 from the germline V gene are DFQATT and SNEGSKA (reference sequence). The CDR3 reads CSAKAGGPKEQFF. DNA of the CDR3: TGCAGTGCTAAAGCGGGGGGGCCGAAGGAGCAGTTCTTC.

This sequence joins TRBV20-1 and TRBJ2-1; the match to TRBD2 covers 12 bases. With 3 bases clipped from V and 3 bases from J, the junction kept 3 bases outside the gene matches. This CDR3 is built from 15 residues. Germline V gives CDR1 DFQATT, CDR2 SNEGSKA (reference sequence). CDR3 in amino acids: CSASILAGGYNEQFF. As DNA, the CDR3 is TGCAGTGCTAGCATACTAGCGGGAGGCTACAATGAGCAGTTCTTC.

This clonotype was counted many times. This chain joins TRBV20-1 and TRBJ2-7; D gene ambiguous. The CDR3 extends over 11 amino acids. The germline gives CDR1 DFQATT, CDR2 SNEGSKA (reference sequence). V was cut by 2 bases and J by 2 bases, with 4 bases left in between. The CDR3 bases are TGCAGTGCTAGAAGCGCCTACGAGCAGTACTTC. Its protein product is CSARSAYEQYF.

This clonotype appeared a few times. The chain carries TRBV14 and TRBJ2-1; 8 bases are a match to TRBD2. V dropped 4 bases and J dropped 3; count of bases not matched to a gene: 11. The CDR3 is made up of 17 amino acids. Germline V gives CDR1 SGHDN, CDR2 FVKESK. The CDR3 nucleotides read TGTGCCAGCAGCCGAATGGTCACAACTAGCGGCTACAATGAGCAGTTCTTC. Translation gives CASSRMVTTSGYNEQFF.

This clonotype was seen at least ten times. The V call is TRBV10-3, the J call TRBJ2-3; possible D gene TRBD2, 6 bases. The germline CDR1 and CDR2 sequences are ENHRY and SYGVKD. This CDR3 contains 13 residues. V was pared by 6 bases and J by 0 bases, with 7 bases between. CDR3 bases: TGTGCCATCAGGGGGACTAGCACAGATACGCAGTATTTT. Translated, it gives CAIRGTSTDTQYF.